This T cell receptor beta chain comes out of a study of post-analysis software for immune sequencing data. TCR beta cDNA libraries included unique molecular identifiers. TCRdb re-derived calls from the PCR reads in MiXCR, one entry per CDR3 protein. The sample shows hundreds of thousands of distinct CDR3 sequences, 40% to 55% of them seen only once. General study findings and limits: Roughly five TRBV segments were significantly more frequent in patients than in controls. TRBV5-6, TRBV5-1 and TRBV20-1 were among these segments. Strong co-clustering by F measure linked samples that shared a preparation batch. Normalized Chao1 diversity was significantly reduced in patients versus controls.

The germline V gene encodes CDR1 SGHRS and CDR2 YFSETQ. This CDR3 has 15 amino acids. The V and J ends lost 4 bases and 0 bases respectively, with 14 bases between them. This clonotype was observed many times. Its antigen is as yet unknown. This chain uses TRBV5-1 with TRBJ2-7; D is ambiguous. The sequenced sample was blood. The TCR was taken from a girl aged 5 to 17 with multiple sclerosis. The DNA of the CDR3 is TGCGCCAGCAGCGCCGGAGACTCCAGCTCCTACGAGCAGTACTTC. This codes for CASSAGDSSSYEQYF. Full variable domain (missing parts from reference TRBV5-1 and TRBJ2-7): KAGVTQTPRYLIKTRGQQVTLSCSPISGHRSVSWYQQTPGQGLQFLFEYFSETQRNKGNFPGRFSGRQFSNSRSEMNVSTLELGDSALYLCASSAGDSSSYEQYFGPGTRLTVT.